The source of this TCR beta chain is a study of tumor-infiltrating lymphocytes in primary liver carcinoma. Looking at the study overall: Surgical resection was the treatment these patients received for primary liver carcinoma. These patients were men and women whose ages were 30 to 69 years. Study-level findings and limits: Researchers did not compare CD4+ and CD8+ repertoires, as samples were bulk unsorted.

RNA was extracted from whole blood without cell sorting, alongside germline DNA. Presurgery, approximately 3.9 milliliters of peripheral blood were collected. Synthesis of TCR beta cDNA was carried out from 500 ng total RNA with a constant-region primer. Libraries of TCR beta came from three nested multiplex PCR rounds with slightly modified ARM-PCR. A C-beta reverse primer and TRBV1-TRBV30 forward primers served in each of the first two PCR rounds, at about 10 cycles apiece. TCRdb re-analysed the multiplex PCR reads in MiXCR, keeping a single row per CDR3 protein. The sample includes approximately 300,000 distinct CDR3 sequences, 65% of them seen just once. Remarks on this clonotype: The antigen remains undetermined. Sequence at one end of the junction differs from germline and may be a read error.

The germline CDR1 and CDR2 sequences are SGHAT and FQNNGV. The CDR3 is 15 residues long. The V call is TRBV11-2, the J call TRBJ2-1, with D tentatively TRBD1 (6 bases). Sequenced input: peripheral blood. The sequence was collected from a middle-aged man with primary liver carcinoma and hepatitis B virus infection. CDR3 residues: CASRPRARGPHEQLF. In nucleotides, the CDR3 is TGTGCCAGCCGCCCTCGGGCCAGGGGCCCCCATGAGCAGCTCTTC.